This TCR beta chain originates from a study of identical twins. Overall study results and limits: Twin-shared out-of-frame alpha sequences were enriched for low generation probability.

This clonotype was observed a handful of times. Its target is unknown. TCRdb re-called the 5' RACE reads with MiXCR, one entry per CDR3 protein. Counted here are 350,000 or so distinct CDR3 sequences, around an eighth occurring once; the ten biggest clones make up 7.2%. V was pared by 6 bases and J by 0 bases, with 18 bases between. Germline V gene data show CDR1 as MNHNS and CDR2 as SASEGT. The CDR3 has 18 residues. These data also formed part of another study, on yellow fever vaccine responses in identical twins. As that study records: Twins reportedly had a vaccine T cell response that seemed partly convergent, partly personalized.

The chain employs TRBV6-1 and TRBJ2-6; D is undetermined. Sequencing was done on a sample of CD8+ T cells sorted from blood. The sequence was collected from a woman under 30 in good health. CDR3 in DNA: TGTGCCAGCAGCTTCGACGCACGCAGAAGCTCTGGGGCCAACGTCCTGACTTTC. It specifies CASSFDARRSSGANVLTF.